This T cell receptor (beta chain) emerged from a study of shared clonotypes between healthy human individuals. CDR3 length equals 14 residues. The V gene end was trimmed by 3 bases and the J gene end by 6 bases; junction bases not matched to a gene: 7. From germline, CDR1 is GTSNPN and CDR2 SVGIG (reference sequence). Healthy adults negative for HIV, lacking recent acute infections or vaccinations, served as donors. All participating donors were Caucasian adults from Nashville, Tennessee. This clone was recorded a few times. The genomic DNA of each subset was split evenly across several immunoSEQ plates. Original data processing: Filtering of immunoSEQ junctional sequences could not match full-length read filtering. Here immunoSEQ multiplex PCR was the method, and the copy in TCRdb shows in-frame clones only, minus some. That table furnishes V, J and clone size, whereas the DNA furnished D and trimming. Of under 600,000 clones in the sample, roughly 72% are singletons; the top ten hold about 12%.

This TCR derives from a woman aged 40-49 years in good health. Some clones in this sample may be carry-over from other donors' samples. The chain is built from TRBV30 and TRBJ1-4; 7 nucleotides align to TRBD1. The sequencing input was PBMCs. The CDR3 DNA reads as TGTGCCTGGAGGGTTACAGGGGATGATGAAAAACTGTTTTTT. The encoded protein is CAWRVTGDDEKLFF.